The entry below describes one T cell receptor beta chain. There are 13 residues in the CDR3. Germline CDR1 and CDR2: SGDLS and YYNGEE. This entry belongs to a study of monozygotic twins with inflammatory bowel disease. Eight separate reactions for every sample produced the cDNA. TCRdb reprocessed the 5' RACE reads and stores each CDR3 protein as one record, lacking DNA. The repertoire table contains a few hundred thousand distinct CDR3 sequences. This sequence joins TRBV9 and TRBJ2-7. This TCR was sampled from a human donor with ulcerative colitis or Crohn's disease, or a healthy co-twin of an affected twin (not recorded which). Sequenced input: blood. The CDR3 is CASSSRADNEQYF.